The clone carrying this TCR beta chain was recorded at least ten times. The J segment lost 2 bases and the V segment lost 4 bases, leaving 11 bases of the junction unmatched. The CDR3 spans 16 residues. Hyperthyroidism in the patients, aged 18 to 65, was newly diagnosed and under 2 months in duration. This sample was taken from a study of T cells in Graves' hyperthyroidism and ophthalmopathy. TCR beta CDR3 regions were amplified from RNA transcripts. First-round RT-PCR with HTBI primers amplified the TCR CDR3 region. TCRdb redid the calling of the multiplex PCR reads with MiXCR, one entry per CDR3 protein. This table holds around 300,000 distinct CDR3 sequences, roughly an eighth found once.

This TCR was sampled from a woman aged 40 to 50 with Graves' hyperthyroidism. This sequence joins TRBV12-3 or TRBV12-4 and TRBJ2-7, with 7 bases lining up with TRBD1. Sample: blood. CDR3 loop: CASSSRQGGTTYEQYF. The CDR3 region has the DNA TGTGCCAGCAGTTCAAGACAGGGTGGGACCACCTACGAGCAGTACTTC.